The rows below give T cell receptor beta chains drawn from one sample of a study of blood T cell repertoires in COVID-19. Repertoires were generated with immunoSEQ multiplex PCR, while TCRdb's copy carries only in-frame clones and drops some. In the table there are fewer than 250,000 clones, 75% to 90% of which are singletons. The specimen sequenced was peripheral blood. All receptors come from a man aged 30 to 45 with acute or convalescent COVID-19. Each CDR3 is given with its conserved first and last residue.

cdr3_length j_call v_call cdr3_aa
15 TRBJ2-1 TRBV7-3 CASSLIPGVANEQFF
17 TRBJ1-5 TRBV28 CASSTTGTQNSNQPQHF
18 TRBJ1-2 TRBV5-1 CASSPLGVSGANNYGYTF
14 TRBJ1-3 TRBV25-1 CASSGQGKGNTIYF
14 TRBJ2-1 TRBV2 CASRGLNRYNEQFF
14 TRBJ2-3 TRBV18 CASSPSRGQDTQYF
12 TRBJ1-2 TRBV19 CASRTGGGGYTF
15 TRBJ1-1 TRBV2 CASSPTGLTNTEAFF
15 TRBJ2-2 TRBV28 CASSLTGAESGELFF
16 TRBJ2-1 TRBV15 CATSPGGSGLQHEQFF
14 TRBJ2-7 TRBV5-5 CASSGGQGQYEQYF
14 TRBJ2-1 TRBV11-2 CASSLQVQRGEQFF
14 TRBJ1-1 TRBV19 CASTLTGLVTEAFF
12 TRBJ1-1 TRBV19 CASSIGQNEAFF
16 TRBJ2-5 TRBV5-1 CASSRLVERRQETQYF
20 TRBJ1-1 TRBV14 CASSQEGGDGTAMRNTEAFF
14 TRBJ1-4 TRBV29-1 CSVVAGAGGEKLFF
17 TRBJ1-6 TRBV5-1 CASSFEGATSYNSPLHF
14 TRBJ1-4 TRBV6-6 CASDRDRGIEKLFF
14 TRBJ1-5 TRBV28 CASSLLGGGQPQHF
13 TRBJ1-4 TRBV12-3/TRBV12-4 CASSFSLNEKLFF